This T cell receptor beta chain was retrieved from a study of pediatric ulcerative colitis. General study findings and limits: All ulcerative colitis patients, but no controls, carried two rectal clonotypes. Repertoires came from total lymphocyte DNA, so rare subsets like regulatory T cells may be missed. Blood samples from a couple of patients yielded substantially fewer templates and were excluded from blood-rectal overlap analysis. Ulcerative colitis patients shared more blood-rectal clones than controls.

One to two pinch biopsies were taken from the rectum during colonoscopy. CDR3 size: 14 residues. The germline gives CDR1 SGHAT, CDR2 FQNNGV. Trimming took 4 bases from V and 9 from J; bases not matched to a gene: 10. A word on this clone: Its matching antigen is unknown.

TCRdb's table, derived via immunoSEQ multiplex PCR, lists solely in-frame clones and lacks some. The sample consists of some 50,000 clones, around 81% of them appearing once. The J gene is TRBJ2-7, the V gene TRBV11-2; TRBD1 aligns across 9 bases. The clonotype comes from a girl aged 10-17 years with moderate ulcerative colitis. Source material: gut tissue. For the CDR3, the DNA is TGTGCCAGCAGCTCATTCCGGGACAGGGCAGGGCAGTACTTC. Encoded protein: CASSSFRDRAGQYF.